This is a list of T cell receptor beta chains from one sample in a study of blood T cell repertoires in COVID-19. Clones were sequenced by immunoSEQ multiplex PCR, and TCRdb holds only the in-frame ones, with some missing. The data show around 180,000 clones, over 75% seen once. What was sequenced was peripheral blood. These receptors all come from a person between 65 and 79 years old with COVID-19, enrolled during active disease. The CDR3 runs from the conserved cysteine through the conserved F or W.

V,length,CDR3
TRBV28,14,CASSSGTYTGELFF
TRBV27,14,CASRGGTGSTPLHF
TRBV5-8,15,CASSLEGTSVNTIYF
TRBV6-5,14,CASRKTGEHYEQYF
TRBV14,14,CASSQDTLRSEQFF
TRBV7-2,15,CASSRDSSYNSPLHF
TRBV4-2,16,CASSQEATGPYNEQFF
TRBV5-1,15,CASSLNGPGGSPLHF
TRBV24-1,17,CATSGGLAAMTHYEQYF
TRBV7-2,15,CASSLVGGLTGEQYF
TRBV6-5,15,CASSKAYYASPELFF
TRBV29-1,12,CSVVRGGYEQYF
TRBV6-2/TRBV6-3,14,CASSSLRLGWAQYF
TRBV18,13,CASSPPSRVDYTF
TRBV28,21,CASSLSLRGTRGQGANQPQHF
TRBV7-8,14,CASSSQTDQETQYF
TRBV18,17,CASSPLNRGWARETQYF
TRBV12-3/TRBV12-4,13,CASSSSTIYGYTF
TRBV20-1,14,CSASGQGRRNEQFF
TRBV7-9,15,CASSFGTDSGNTIYF
TRBV4-1,14,CASSPRVGSYEQYF
TRBV11-2,15,CASSLRGTGDSPLHF
TRBV7-2,12,CASSFGGEKLFF
TRBV20-1,12,CSASQGANEQFF
TRBV5-1,15,CASSLFPTGGNGYTF
TRBV28,15,CASFGGGAPLETQYF
TRBV28,15,CASPPLAGLNTEAFF